The 28 T cell receptor beta chains in this list originate from one sample, sequenced in a study of OX40 agonist ivuxolimab in advanced cancers. The method was immunoSEQ multiplex PCR; TCRdb's version includes in-frame clones alone and lacks a portion of them. The table lists approximately 30,000 clones, 70% to 80% of them singletons, with roughly 33% in the top ten. This specimen consisted of CD4+ or CD8+ T cells sorted from blood, obtained in a trial of the OX40 agonist ivuxolimab. These receptors were collected from an adult with an advanced solid tumor such as melanoma, head and neck, liver or kidney cancer.

The chain is built from TRBV7-9 and TRBJ2-5; 7 bases are a match to TRBD1. Per the germline V gene, CDR1 is SEHNR and CDR2 is FQNEAQ (reference sequence). CDR3 length: 15 amino acids. The V gene end was trimmed by 7 bases and the J gene end by 4 bases; junction bases not matched to a gene: 12. The DNA of the CDR3 is TGTGCCAGCATCCACAGCCAACACAGGGGAGAGACCCAGTACTTC. This gives the protein CASIHSQHRGETQYF. The whole variable domain, remainder taken from reference TRBV7-9 and TRBJ2-5, is DTGVSQNPRHKITKRGQNVTFRCDPISEHNRLYWYRQTLGQGPEFLTYFQNEAQLEKSRLLSDRFSAERPKGSFSTLEIQRTEQGDSAMYLCASIHSQHRGETQYFGPGTRLLVL.

Worth noting for this clone: This specimen includes other DNA sequences encoding the same CDR3. The chain is built from TRBV14 and TRBJ2-2, with D hard to call. The CDR3 has 12 amino acids. With 6 bases removed from V and 1 base from J, the gap between germline ends came to 3 bases. Germline values: CDR1 SGHDN, CDR2 FVKESK. The CDR3 protein is CASRLNTGELFF. The CDR3 DNA sequence: TGTGCCAGCAGACTGAACACCGGGGAGCTGTTTTTT.

This clone was found once. The J gene is TRBJ2-1, the V gene TRBV19; possible D gene TRBD2, 5 bases. V lost 2 bases, J lost 6 bases, and 8 bases lay in between. Germline V gene data show CDR1 as LNHDA and CDR2 as SQIVND (reference sequence). The CDR3 runs 13 residues. CDR3 amino acids: CASSITRINEQFF. The CDR3 DNA reads as TGTGCCAGTAGTATAACTAGGATCAATGAGCAGTTCTTC.

This chain connects TRBV5-6 to TRBJ2-1, with TRBD1 matching over 7 bases. Trimming cost V 2 bases and J 0 bases; bases outside gene matches: 2. CDR3 size: 15 residues. Germline V gene data show CDR1 as SGHDT and CDR2 as YYEEEE. The CDR3 DNA sequence: TGTGCCAGCAGCTTCGACAGGGACTCCTACAATGAGCAGTTCTTC. Translated: CASSFDRDSYNEQFF.

V gene TRBV7-6 combines with J gene TRBJ1-3, with a tentative D call TRBD1 (5 bases). Germline lookup yields CDR1 SGHVS and CDR2 FNYEAQ. This CDR3 contains 15 residues. Trimming took 8 bases from V and 5 from J, leaving 19 bases between them. CDR3 sequence (DNA): TGTGCCAGCGGTGGCGGGGGGGTTTTAAGAAACACCATATATTTT. Protein product: CASGGGGVLRNTIYF.

The chain joins TRBV11-3 to TRBJ1-1; D ambiguous. Looked up from germline, CDR1 is SGHNT and CDR2 is YENEEA. V dropped 2 bases and J dropped 4 bases, with 20 bases sitting between them. The CDR3 sequence is 17 residues long. CDR3 sequence (DNA): TGTGCCAGCAGCTTAATCAGAGGACGCGCCACGGGCACTGAAGCTTTCTTT. It translates to CASSLIRGRATGTEAFF.

The V and J genes are TRBV9 and TRBJ2-3; a possible D gene is TRBD2 (5 bases). Deletions cut 3 bases from V and 2 bases from J, with 13 bases between. The germline V gene encodes CDR1 SGDLS and CDR2 YYNGEE. The CDR3 loop spans 15 amino acids. This CDR3 is CASSGGRTDTDTQYF. The CDR3 DNA reads TGTGCCAGCAGCGGAGGGAGAACTGACACAGATACGCAGTATTTT.

The V call is TRBV5-1, the J call TRBJ2-7, with 14 bases lining up with TRBD2. Germline lookup yields CDR1 SGHRS and CDR2 YFSETQ. V lost 0 bases to trimming and J lost 1 base; unmatched junction nucleotides: 3. This CDR3 is 17 amino acids long. CDR3 sequence: CASSLEGTSGSSYEQYF. DNA for the CDR3: TGCGCCAGCAGCTTGGAAGGGACTAGCGGGAGTTCCTACGAGCAGTACTTC.

This clone is labeled as medium-sized. Other DNA sequences in this specimen translate into the identical CDR3. The chain has TRBV9 and TRBJ2-3; D might be TRBD2 (6 bases). Germline CDR1 and CDR2: SGDLS and YYNGEE. The V end was cut by 0 bases, the J end by 2 bases, with 10 bases between. The CDR3 consists of 15 residues. DNA of the CDR3: TGTGCCAGCAGCGTAGAAGGCGGGGACACAGATACGCAGTATTTT. Translation gives CASSVEGGDTDTQYF.

This chain uses TRBV14 with TRBJ1-1; D may be TRBD1 (5 bases). V dropped 1 base and J dropped 5 bases, with 8 bases sitting between them. The CDR3 has 13 amino acids. Germline assignment: CDR1 SGHDN and CDR2 FVKESK. The CDR3 reads CASSQGGRTEAFF. DNA of the CDR3: TGTGCCAGCAGCCAAGGGGGGAGGACTGAAGCTTTCTTT.

The chain combines TRBV6-1 with TRBJ2-7; 7 positions agree with TRBD2. The CDR3 contains 15 residues. Germline assignment: CDR1 MNHNS and CDR2 SASEGT. Trimming took 1 base from V and 0 from J; bases not matched to a gene: 3. This CDR3 is CASSEEERGSYEQYF. The CDR3 nucleotides read TGTGCCAGCAGTGAAGAGGAGCGGGGCTCCTACGAGCAGTACTTC.

Turning to this clone: Relative to the germline gene, one junction end is altered; a read error may explain this. V gene TRBV13 combines with J gene TRBJ1-5; D might be TRBD1 (5 bases). The CDR3 runs to 14 residues. Germline lookup yields CDR1 PRHDT and CDR2 FYEKMQ (reference sequence). This CDR3 is CASSLGWGRQPQHF. The CDR3 DNA sequence: TGTGCCAGCAGCCTAGGGTGGGGGAGGCAGCCCCAGCATTTT.

V gene TRBV5-4 combines with J gene TRBJ2-1, with 9 bases identical to TRBD2. This CDR3 spans 15 amino acids. Germline V gene sequence: CDR1 SGHNT, CDR2 YYREEE (reference sequence). The junction had 5 bases not matched to a gene; V was cut back by 3 bases and J by 4 bases. CDR3 sequence: CASSYSGLAYNEQFF. CDR3 DNA: TGTGCCAGCAGCTATTCGGGACTAGCTTACAATGAGCAGTTCTTC. Variable domain in full (rest from reference TRBV5-4 and TRBJ2-1): ETGVTQSPTHLIKTRGQQVTLRCSSQSGHNTVSWYQQALGQGPQFIFQYYREEENGRGNFPPRFSGLQFPNYSSELNVNALELDDSALYLCASSYSGLAYNEQFFGPGTRLTVL.

The chain is built from TRBV7-9 and TRBJ1-2, with D unresolved. V was cut by 5 bases and J by 2 bases, with 12 bases left in between. The CDR3 loop spans 14 amino acids. The germline CDR1 and CDR2 sequences are SEHNR and FQNEAQ (reference sequence). In DNA form, the CDR3 reads TGTGCCAGCAGCCCTGGACTGAAGAACTATGGCTACACCTTC. This encodes CASSPGLKNYGYTF.

This clone was seen just once. The J gene is TRBJ2-7, the V gene TRBV7-9; 7 bases map to TRBD1. V dropped 6 bases and J dropped 0; count of bases not matched to a gene: 5. The CDR3 extends over 14 amino acids. From germline, CDR1 is SEHNR and CDR2 FQNEAQ (reference sequence). DNA for the CDR3: TGTGCCAGCAGGCAAGGGGACAGCTCCTACGAGCAGTACTTC. This gives the protein CASRQGDSSYEQYF. Together with reference TRBV7-9 and TRBJ2-7, the CDR3 gives the full variable domain: DTGVSQNPRHKITKRGQNVTFRCDPISEHNRLYWYRQTLGQGPEFLTYFQNEAQLEKSRLLSDRFSAERPKGSFSTLEIQRTEQGDSAMYLCASRQGDSSYEQYFGPGTRLTVT.

V is TRBV5-1 and J is TRBJ2-7, with TRBD2 matching 10 bases. Trimming took 4 bases from V and 3 from J; bases not matched to a gene: 7. The germline V gene has CDR1 SGHRS and CDR2 YFSETQ. This CDR3 spans 15 amino acids. CDR3 nucleotides: TGCGCCAGCAGCGGACTAGCGGAGGGTCTCTACGAGCAGTACTTC. Translating gives CASSGLAEGLYEQYF. Complete variable domain (other parts from reference TRBV5-1 and TRBJ2-7): KAGVTQTPRYLIKTRGQQVTLSCSPISGHRSVSWYQQTPGQGLQFLFEYFSETQRNKGNFPGRFSGRQFSNSRSEMNVSTLELGDSALYLCASSGLAEGLYEQYFGPGTRLTVT.

The rearrangement links TRBV29-1 to TRBJ2-7, with D possibly called TRBD1 or TRBD2 (5 bases each). The length of the CDR3 is 13 residues. Trimming removed 3 bases from V and 0 bases from J, with 9 bases in between. From germline, CDR1 is SQVTM and CDR2 ANQGSEA. The CDR3: CSVESGTSYEQYF. As DNA, the CDR3 is TGCAGCGTTGAGTCAGGGACCTCCTACGAGCAGTACTTC.

The chain recombines TRBV7-8 with TRBJ1-4, with no clear D. Trimming removed 5 bases at V and 7 bases at J, with 17 bases between. The germline V gene encodes CDR1 SGHVS and CDR2 FQNEAQ. The CDR3 runs to 15 residues. In nucleotides, the CDR3 is TGTGCCAGCAGCCCCGGGTCACCGGGTGCTGAAAAACTGTTTTTT. Its protein product is CASSPGSPGAEKLFF.

This clone was seen a few times. The rearrangement uses TRBV2 and TRBJ1-1, with D possibly being TRBD1 (6 bases). Trimming cost V 4 bases and J 4 bases, with 10 bases left between them. Germline CDR1 reads SNHLY; CDR2 reads FYNNEI. CDR3 length: 13 amino acids. The CDR3 nucleotides read TGTGCCAGCAGTGTTTGGGGGCCCACTGAAGCTTTCTTT. Its protein product is CASSVWGPTEAFF.

This clone is labeled medium-sized. CDR3 loop: CASSQDSAYEQYF. The DNA for the CDR3 is TGCGCCAGCAGCCAGGACAGCGCCTACGAGCAGTACTTC. The V and J genes are TRBV4-1 and TRBJ2-7; D might be TRBD1 (6 bases). Trimming stripped 3 bases from V and 2 bases from J, with 8 bases between. CDR1 and CDR2 from the germline V gene are MGHRA and YSYEKL. The CDR3 runs to 13 residues.

This chain joins TRBV19 and TRBJ2-5, with TRBD2 as a possible D gene (6 bases). The germline V and J ends were trimmed by 3 bases and 1 base, with 6 bases remaining between them. The germline gives CDR1 LNHDA, CDR2 SQIVND (reference sequence). This CDR3 is 13 amino acids long. In nucleotides, the CDR3 is TGTGCCAGTAGTATCGGGGGCCAAGAGACCCAGTACTTC. This translates into CASSIGGQETQYF. The full variable domain, completed using reference TRBV19 and TRBJ2-5, is DGGITQSPKYLFRKEGQNVTLSCEQNLNHDAMYWYRQDPGQGLRLIYYSQIVNDFQKGDIAEGYSVSREKKESFPLTVTSAQKNPTAFYLCASSIGGQETQYFGPGTRLLVL.

V usage is TRBV9 and J usage is TRBJ2-5; tentatively, D is TRBD1 (5 bases). CDR3 length equals 13 residues. Looked up from germline, CDR1 is SGDLS and CDR2 is YYNGEE. Trimming stripped 3 bases from V and 5 bases from J, with 11 bases between. CDR3: CASSGAGYETQYF. Written as DNA, the CDR3 is TGTGCCAGCAGCGGGGCAGGGTACGAGACCCAGTACTTC.

The chain couples TRBV7-9 to TRBJ1-1, with 8 positions matching TRBD1. Germline CDR1 and CDR2: SEHNR and FQNEAQ (reference sequence). With V trimmed by 2 bases and J by 7 bases, 12 bases remained unmatched. The CDR3 sequence is 16 residues long. CDR3 residues: CASSLPTDRVVFEAFF. CDR3 bases: TGTGCCAGCAGCTTACCGACGGACAGGGTTGTGTTTGAAGCTTTCTTT.

DNA of the CDR3: TGTGCCAGCAGTGTTAGCGGGGGAGACACCGGGGAGCTGTTTTTT. Amino acids: CASSVSGGDTGELFF. This chain uses TRBV6-1 with TRBJ2-2; 9 nucleotides align to TRBD2. Trimming cost V 4 bases and J 3 bases; bases outside gene matches: 3. CDR1 MNHNS and CDR2 SASEGT come from the germline V gene. This CDR3 spans 15 amino acids.

The chain joins TRBV11-2 to TRBJ2-6, with no clear D. V lost 5 bases to trimming and J lost 2 bases, with 10 bases between them. The germline CDR1 and CDR2 sequences are SGHAT and FQNNGV. This CDR3 has 15 residues. CDR3 loop: CASSTSVTGANVLTF. The CDR3 nucleotides read TGTGCCAGCAGCACCTCGGTAACTGGGGCCAACGTCCTGACTTTC. The entire variable domain, with the rest obtained from reference TRBV11-2 and TRBJ2-6, is as follows: EAGVAQSPRYKIIEKRQSVAFWCNPISGHATLYWYQQILGQGPKLLIQFQNNGVVDDSQLPKDRFSAERLKGVDSTLKIQPAKLEDSAVYLCASSTSVTGANVLTFGAGSRLTVL.

V and J are TRBV30 and TRBJ2-3, with a possible D match to TRBD1 (6 bases). CDR1 GTSNPN and CDR2 SVGIG come from the germline V gene (reference sequence). The CDR3 runs to 14 residues. V shed 4 bases and J shed 2 bases, with 13 bases lying between them. For the CDR3, the DNA is TGTGCCTGGAACCAGGGGTCAAACACAGATACGCAGTATTTT. This encodes CAWNQGSNTDTQYF.

The CDR3 protein is CASSLRASGGAQDTQYF. The CDR3 nucleotides are TGCGCCAGCAGCTTGAGGGCTAGCGGGGGGGCCCAAGATACGCAGTATTTT. V and J are TRBV5-1 and TRBJ2-3, with TRBD2 matching 12 bases. The V gene's germline CDR1 is SGHRS and CDR2 YFSETQ. J lost 5 bases, V lost 1 base, and 8 bases had no gene match. This CDR3 comprises 17 residues.

V and J are TRBV4-1 and TRBJ2-7, with a possible D match to TRBD2 (7 bases). From germline, CDR1 is MGHRA and CDR2 YSYEKL. V shed 1 base and J shed 6 bases, with 16 bases lying between them. CDR3 size: 15 residues. This CDR3 reads CASSQVEGGPGEQYF. Written as DNA, the CDR3 is TGCGCCAGCAGCCAAGTTGAGGGGGGGCCGGGCGAGCAGTACTTC.